Listed below are T cell receptor beta chains from one sample, sequenced in a study of shared clonotypes between healthy human individuals. The data were produced by immunoSEQ multiplex PCR, yet TCRdb's version contains in-frame clones alone and is incomplete. The sample records 400,000 to 600,000 clones, about 79% being singletons. Sequenced input: PBMCs. The receptors stem from a woman aged 40 to 50 in good health. Some clones in this sample may be carry-over from other donors' samples. Both conserved end residues are part of each CDR3. A D gene is named only where the DNA matches it firmly. Clone size is not always given. Where it is, it says once, few, many or a class for expanded clones.

d_call v_call clone_size cdr3_aa
. TRBV25-1 . CASSGWGAEGYTF
. TRBV28 once CASQEGPGATNEKLFF
. TRBV11-1 once CASSPGPGADQETQYF
. TRBV6-5 once CASSYILGQGYEQYF
. TRBV5-4 . CASSLEAAPRPVF
TRBD1 TRBV19 . CASSAGQGFYEQYF
TRBD1 TRBV5-1 . CASSLEGAGYGYTF
. TRBV28 . CASSEYEQETQYF
. TRBV7-9 . CASSLDNQPQHF
. TRBV27 . CASSLSWGFNTEAFF
. TRBV5-1 . CASSLSIGPDTQYF
. TRBV11-2 . CAGRGYGYTF
. TRBV28 . CASSSQGAGELFF
. TRBV5-4 once CASRLTGGRLGNEQFF